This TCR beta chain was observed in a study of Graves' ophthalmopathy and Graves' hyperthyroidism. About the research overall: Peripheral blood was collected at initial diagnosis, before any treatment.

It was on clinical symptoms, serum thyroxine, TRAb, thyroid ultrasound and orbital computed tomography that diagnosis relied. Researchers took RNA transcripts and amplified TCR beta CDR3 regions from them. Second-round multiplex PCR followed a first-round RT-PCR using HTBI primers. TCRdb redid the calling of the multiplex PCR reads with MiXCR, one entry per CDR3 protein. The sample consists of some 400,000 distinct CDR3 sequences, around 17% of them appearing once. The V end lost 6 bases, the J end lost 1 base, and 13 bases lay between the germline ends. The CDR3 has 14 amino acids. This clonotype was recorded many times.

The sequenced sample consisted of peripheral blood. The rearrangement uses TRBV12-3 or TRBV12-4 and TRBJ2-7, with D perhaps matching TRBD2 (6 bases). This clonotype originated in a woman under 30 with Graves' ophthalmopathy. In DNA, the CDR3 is TGTGCCAGCAGGAGGGAACGGGAGTCCTACGAGCAGTACTTC. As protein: CASRRERESYEQYF.